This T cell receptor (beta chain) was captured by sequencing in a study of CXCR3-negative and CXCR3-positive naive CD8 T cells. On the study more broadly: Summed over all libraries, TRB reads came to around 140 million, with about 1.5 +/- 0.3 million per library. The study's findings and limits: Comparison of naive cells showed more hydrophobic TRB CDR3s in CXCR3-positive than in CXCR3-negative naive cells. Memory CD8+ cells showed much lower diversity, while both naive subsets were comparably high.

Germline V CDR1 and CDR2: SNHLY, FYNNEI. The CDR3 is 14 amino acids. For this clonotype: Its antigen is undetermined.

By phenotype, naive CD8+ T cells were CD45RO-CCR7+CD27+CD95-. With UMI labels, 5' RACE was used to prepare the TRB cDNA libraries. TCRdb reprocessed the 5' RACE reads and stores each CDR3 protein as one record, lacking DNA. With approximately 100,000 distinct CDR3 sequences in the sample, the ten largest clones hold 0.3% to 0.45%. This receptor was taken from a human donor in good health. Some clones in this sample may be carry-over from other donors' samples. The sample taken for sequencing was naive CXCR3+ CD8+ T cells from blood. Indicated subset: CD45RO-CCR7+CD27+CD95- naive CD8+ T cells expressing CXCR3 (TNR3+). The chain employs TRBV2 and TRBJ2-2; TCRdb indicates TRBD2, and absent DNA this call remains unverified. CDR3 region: CASRQGPNTGELFF.